The clone carrying this T cell receptor (beta chain) was seen once. Its antigen is unidentified. This entry is derived from a study of T cell responses to AZD1222 COVID-19 vaccine. Assay used: immunoSEQ multiplex PCR; TCRdb lists only in-frame clones, some missing. The sample includes about 56,000 clones, about 80% seen only once; the top ten take roughly 4.9%. This CDR3 is built from 10 residues. Per germline, CDR1 DFQATT and CDR2 SNEGSKA (reference sequence). Deletions cut 5 bases from V and 3 bases from J, with 5 bases between. Findings and limits, study-wide: The donor group comprised mostly white British people and more females; the analysis possibly underestimated clonal diversity. The study found Spike-specific TCR breadth and depth rose after two AZD1222 doses.

This clonotype originated in an adult who received the AZD1222 COVID-19 vaccine. This chain joins TRBV20-1 and TRBJ2-7; D is unresolved. The material was peripheral blood, obtained 28 days after the second AZD1222 dose. The chain's CDR3 is CSALDYEQYF. As DNA, the CDR3 is TGCAGTGCTCTCGACTACGAGCAGTACTTC.